The text below deals with one T cell receptor (beta chain). No cognate antigen has been identified for it. One base away there is no much larger clone; base qualities are not given. The sample belongs to a study of control samples from healthy donors and cancer patients (TCRdb year 2020). Inclusive of the bounding cysteine and phenylalanine, the CDR3 is 16 residues long. Only the CDR3 region is kept as DNA, spanning 48 bases read in frame from base 1. V and J are trimmed by 3 bases and 2 bases, and the gene matches miss 5 bases of the junction. Per the germline V gene, SGHRS is the CDR1 and YFSETQ is the CDR2. The library was produced with the immunoSEQ multiplex PCR assay. Held by TCRdb, this immuneACCESS table contains in-frame sequences only and omits some clones. Under half of the omission traces to an unresolved V gene where checked; the cause of the rest is unknown. The sample table holds about 49,000 clones, of which approximately 86% were seen once. The ten largest account for roughly 2.8% of the sample.

Material: PBMCs. This clonotype originated in a woman between 45 and 65 years old with lung cancer. The sequence is built from TRBV5-1 and TRBJ1-2; 12 bases in the junction line up with TRBD1. In nucleotides, the sequence is TGCGCCAGCAGCTCTGGGACAGGGGGCACCAACTATGGCTACACCTTC. This codes for CASSSGTGGTNYGYTF.